Listed here is a single T cell receptor (beta chain). The specificity of this receptor is unknown. It has no much larger one-base neighbor in the sample; base qualities were not kept. During the collection period, no infections or other immune events were recorded for the healthy donors. Healthy-donor blood repertoires served as a training cohort to calibrate time-dependent variance in a beta-binomial model of T-cell clone differential abundance. There were roughly 10 healthy donors in the training cohort, of whom 3 were female and 7 were male. Donor ages ranged from about 25 to 64 years, with an average of roughly 46 years. Whole blood from each healthy donor was obtained from a commercial supplier and was collected at three time points about two weeks apart. For immunosequencing, genomic DNA was extracted from whole blood that had not been sorted. TCRbeta CDR3 regions were profiled with the immunoSEQ Assay using bias-controlled multiplex PCR amplification of genomic DNA. The study's processing was this. The absolute abundance of each unique TCRbeta CDR3 region was quantified after sequences were collapsed and filtered. Differential abundance was tested with a binomial (Fisher-equivalent) model and with a beta-binomial model adding time-dependent variance fitted from healthy donors. Clones with fewer than 5 combined templates were removed, and differential abundance was called for clones with a Benjamini-Hochberg FDR below 0.01. The form v = (b*log(k)+a)^2 was used to model beta-binomial variance as a function of total template count across the two samples. TCRdb mirrors the immuneACCESS table, restricted to in-frame sequences. Some clones are absent from its copies; in checked studies, under half trace to an unresolved V gene, and the reason for the others is unknown. D and trimming come from the DNA, and the V and J calls and clone size come from that table. The sample yields 80,000 or so clones; almost 85% were counted once. The top ten hold more than 15% of the sample.

The data were obtained in a study of identifying expanded T cells in peripheral blood (dated by TCRdb to the late 2010s). For context, the study as a whole: Technical replicates were generated by sequencing separate aliquots of the same genomic DNA pool, with four replicates compared pairwise. What the study reported, not specific to this receptor: Variance in clone template counts between approximately 2-week samples significantly increased with total template count across all healthy donors. Across all healthy-donor time intervals, the beta-binomial model significantly cut both the number of clones called differentially abundant and the false-positive rate. About 1.1 differentially abundant clones were flagged by the binomial model between technical replicates, whereas about 16 and 20 were flagged over two weeks and four weeks, respectively. The authors expected that biological variance in healthy repertoires might rise further over much longer intervals, such as months to years.

CDR1 and CDR2 are drawn from the germline V gene: SGHNT, YENEEA. Germline trimming: 5 bases from V, 1 base from J; junction bases outside gene matches: 12. The CDR3 holds 17 amino acids from the cysteine to the phenylalanine. Left in the record is the CDR3 DNA by itself, 51 bases read in frame from the first base. This sequence was found in a person aged 18 to 75 in good health. The source material was blood. The chain uses TRBV11-3 and TRBJ2-7, with 9 middle bases fitting TRBD2. The CDR3 reads CASSPRAGTSGSYEQYF. The DNA sequence reads TGTGCCAGCAGCCCTCGAGCGGGAACTAGCGGGTCCTACGAGCAGTACTTC.